Each of the 19 T cell receptor beta chains below was sequenced from the same sample in a study of cytomegalovirus exposure and HLA in healthy donors. This PCR relied on a set of 60 Vbeta primers and 13 Jbeta primers. Sequenced by immunoSEQ multiplex PCR; TCRdb stores in-frame clones only, minus some. The sample has about 160,000 clones; approximately 72% are singletons. Sequencing was performed on PBMCs. The receptors derive from a female donor in good health and CMV-seronegative.

The V and J genes are TRBV28 and TRBJ1-4; D is possibly TRBD1 (6 bases). The CDR3 is made up of 14 amino acids. CDR1 and CDR2 (germline): MDHEN, SYDVKM. Trimming took off 5 bases at V and 8 bases at J, with 15 bases between the two ends. CDR3 nucleotide sequence: TGTGCCAGCAGTCCACAGGGTTCGAGGGAAAAACTGTTTTTT. This codes for CASSPQGSREKLFF.

The gene calls are TRBV27 and TRBJ1-4; no clear D. The germline V gene has CDR1 MNHEY and CDR2 SMNVEV (reference sequence). The CDR3 covers 16 residues. V shed 6 bases and J shed 11 bases, with 25 bases lying between them. CDR3 residues: CASRSHSEVDLGKLFF. The CDR3, as DNA: TGTGCCAGCAGATCCCACTCGGAGGTGGACTTGGGGAAACTGTTTTTT.

The table lists this clone with a few counts. The chain uses TRBV19 and TRBJ2-5, with 10 bases that match TRBD2. CDR3 length: 16 residues. The germline CDR1 and CDR2 sequences are LNHDA and SQIVND (reference sequence). V was pared by 6 bases and J by 0 bases, with 7 bases of the junction left unmatched. The CDR3 region has the DNA TGTGCCAGTAGAGGGTGGGGACTAGCGCACCAAGAGACCCAGTACTTC. Protein sequence: CASRGWGLAHQETQYF.

The rearrangement uses TRBV14 and TRBJ2-7; D perhaps matches TRBD2 (5 bases). V was clipped by 3 bases and J by 1 base, with 10 bases between them. The CDR3 contains 14 residues. In germline, CDR1 is SGHDN, CDR2 FVKESK. CDR3 bases: TGTGCCAGCAGCCAGGCTAGCAGATCCTACGAGCAGTACTTC. Translation gives CASSQASRSYEQYF.

The chain links TRBV12-5 to TRBJ1-1, with D possibly being TRBD1 (6 bases). Germline lookup yields CDR1 LGHNT and CDR2 FRNRAP. Deletions cut 6 bases from V and 5 bases from J, with 16 bases between. The CDR3 extends over 14 amino acids. The CDR3: CASGPGTSPTEAFF. The CDR3 DNA is TGTGCTAGTGGACCCGGGACAAGCCCTACTGAAGCTTTCTTT.

The V and J genes are TRBV2 and TRBJ2-7; D may be TRBD2 (6 bases). Trimming left V 6 bases short and J 5 bases short, with 11 bases between. CDR1 and CDR2 (germline): SNHLY, FYNNEI. The CDR3 has 12 amino acids. The CDR3 protein is CASRRDFNEQYF. Here the CDR3 DNA reads TGTGCCAGCAGAAGGGACTTTAACGAGCAGTACTTC.

The chain uses TRBV2 and TRBJ1-4; perhaps TRBD1 as D (6 bases). V lost 5 bases to trimming and J lost 0 bases, with 16 bases between them. The CDR3 is made up of 17 amino acids. In germline, CDR1 is SNHLY, CDR2 FYNNEI. The CDR3 loop is CASSPRQASATNEKLFF. The CDR3 bases are TGTGCCAGCAGTCCGCGACAGGCTTCTGCAACTAATGAAAAACTGTTTTTT.

The chain links TRBV7-9 to TRBJ2-7, with 9 bases aligning to TRBD1. This CDR3 spans 15 amino acids. Germline-derived CDR1 and CDR2 are SEHNR and FQNEAQ (reference sequence). Germline trimming cut 5 bases from V and 0 bases from J; bases unmatched to any gene: 5. This chain's CDR3 is CASSAWTGDSYEQYF. DNA for the CDR3: TGTGCCAGCAGCGCTTGGACAGGGGACTCCTACGAGCAGTACTTC. The variable domain in full, with the rest retrieved from reference TRBV7-9 and TRBJ2-7, is DTGVSQNPRHKITKRGQNVTFRCDPISEHNRLYWYRQTLGQGPEFLTYFQNEAQLEKSRLLSDRFSAERPKGSFSTLEIQRTEQGDSAMYLCASSAWTGDSYEQYFGPGTRLTVT.

The chain links TRBV18 to TRBJ1-2, with TRBD1 identical over 9 bases. V lost 6 bases, J lost 0 bases, and 11 bases stayed unmatched. Looked up from germline, CDR1 is KGHSH and CDR2 is LQKENI. The CDR3 extends over 17 amino acids. The CDR3: CASSPGQGPFANYGYTF. The CDR3 nucleotides are TGTGCCAGCTCGCCTGGACAGGGGCCATTCGCTAACTATGGCTACACCTTC.

The rearrangement uses TRBV10-1 and TRBJ2-2; D unresolved. Trimming cost V 7 bases and J 8 bases, with 8 bases left between them. Germline CDR1 WNHNN, CDR2 SYGVQD (reference sequence). This CDR3 region has 11 residues. CDR3 protein: CASTRRGELFF. CDR3 nucleotide sequence: TGCGCCAGCACCCGTCGGGGGGAGCTGTTTTTT.

The rearrangement joins TRBV9 to TRBJ2-3; no definite D call. V was pared by 4 bases and J by 3 bases, with 15 bases between. This CDR3 spans 15 amino acids. Per the germline V gene, CDR1 is SGDLS and CDR2 is YYNGEE. The CDR3 nucleotides are TGTGCCAGCAGCCCGCGAAATTACCTGACAGATACGCAGTATTTT. It specifies CASSPRNYLTDTQYF. Filled out from reference TRBV9 and TRBJ2-3, the complete variable domain reads DSGVTQTPKHLITATGQRVTLRCSPRSGDLSVYWYQQSLDQGLQFLIQYYNGEERAKGNILERFSAQQFPDLHSELNLSSLELGDSALYFCASSPRNYLTDTQYFGPGTRLTVL.

The chain is built from TRBV2 and TRBJ2-7; 9 bases map to TRBD1. With 7 bases clipped from V and 7 bases from J, the junction kept 8 bases outside the gene matches. Germline V gene lookup returns CDR1 SNHLY and CDR2 FYNNEI. The CDR3 is made up of 13 amino acids. CDR3 bases: TGTGCCAGCACCGGGACAGGGATGGGGGAGCAGTACTTC. It yields the protein CASTGTGMGEQYF.

The V gene is TRBV5-1, the J gene TRBJ2-7; 8 nucleotides line up with TRBD1. Germline V gene data show CDR1 as SGHRS and CDR2 as YFSETQ. V shed 0 bases and J 13 bases; nucleotides not matched to a gene: 9. The CDR3 extends over 13 amino acids. The CDR3, as DNA: TGCGCCAGCAGCTTGGCCCCGGGACAGGCTATTTACTTC. Translating gives CASSLAPGQAIYF.

V usage is TRBV7-3 and J usage is TRBJ1-1; D may be TRBD1 (5 bases). CDR1 and CDR2 (germline): SGHTA, FQGTGA. Trimming cost V 5 bases and J 4 bases, with 11 bases left between them. CDR3 size: 13 residues. The CDR3 reads CASSLRGSTEAFF. The CDR3 coding sequence is TGTGCCAGCAGCCTTCGGGGGTCCACTGAAGCTTTCTTT.

V gene TRBV10-2 combines with J gene TRBJ1-5; 9 bases line up with TRBD1. After removal of 8 bases from V and 10 bases from J, the junction contained 9 bases not matched to a gene. This CDR3 has 13 residues. CDR1 and CDR2 from the germline V gene are WSHSY and SAAADI. DNA for the CDR3: TGCGCCAGCCGGACAGGGGAAAGTCGTCCCCAGCATTTT. Translation: CASRTGESRPQHF.

The rearrangement joins TRBV5-1 to TRBJ1-1; D gene unclear. Germline values: CDR1 SGHRS, CDR2 YFSETQ. The CDR3 consists of 15 residues. The V end was cut by 1 base, the J end by 3 bases, with 13 bases between. CDR3 protein: CASSLFQYGDTEAFF. The CDR3 DNA sequence: TGCGCCAGCAGCTTGTTCCAATATGGAGACACTGAAGCTTTCTTT.

In its sample, this clone was seen a few times. The V call is TRBV2, the J call TRBJ1-1; D uncertain. V was pared by 5 bases and J by 1 base, with 8 bases between. Looked up from germline, CDR1 is SNHLY and CDR2 is FYNNEI. The CDR3 is 13 residues long. CDR3 protein: CASSPQENTEAFF. The CDR3 nucleotides are TGTGCCAGCAGTCCCCAGGAGAACACTGAAGCTTTCTTT.

The chain combines TRBV7-8 with TRBJ1-2, with 8 bases matching TRBD1. CDR3 length: 15 amino acids. The junction had 11 bases not matched to a gene; V was cut back by 3 bases and J by 8 bases. The V gene's germline CDR1 is SGHVS and CDR2 FQNEAQ. The CDR3 region is CASSFARQGTLGYTF. The CDR3 DNA is TGTGCCAGCAGCTTCGCCCGACAGGGGACGCTGGGCTACACCTTC. Full variable domain (missing parts from reference TRBV7-8 and TRBJ1-2): GAGVSQSPRYKVAKRGQDVALRCDPISGHVSLFWYQQALGQGPEFLTYFQNEAQLDKSGLPSDRFFAERPEGSVSTLKIQRTQQEDSAVYLCASSFARQGTLGYTFGSGTRLTVV.

This chain connects TRBV5-4 to TRBJ2-7; D is perhaps TRBD1 (5 bases). Germline CDR1 SGHNT, CDR2 YYREEE (reference sequence). The CDR3 spans 15 residues. The V and J ends lost 2 bases and 0 bases respectively, with 12 bases between them. The CDR3 coding sequence is TGTGCCAGCAGCTTTTTCTCGACAGTCTCCTACGAGCAGTACTTC. It codes for CASSFFSTVSYEQYF. Complete variable domain (other parts from reference TRBV5-4 and TRBJ2-7): ETGVTQSPTHLIKTRGQQVTLRCSSQSGHNTVSWYQQALGQGPQFIFQYYREEENGRGNFPPRFSGLQFPNYSSELNVNALELDDSALYLCASSFFSTVSYEQYFGPGTRLTVT.